The 22 T cell receptor beta chains below all came from one sample that was sequenced in a study of cytomegalovirus exposure and HLA in healthy donors. PCR involved 60 Vbeta and 13 Jbeta primers. The assay was immunoSEQ multiplex PCR, and TCRdb's table has in-frame clones only and misses some. The sample has over 120,000 clones, about 71% seen once. The sequenced sample was PBMCs. These TCRs come from an older woman in good health and CMV-seropositive.

V and J are TRBV6-7 and TRBJ2-5, with 12 bases that match TRBD1. TRBV6-7 is given ORF status, its function remaining uncertain. The CDR3 consists of 16 residues. V dropped 10 bases and J dropped 2; count of bases not matched to a gene: 11. Here the CDR3 DNA reads TGTGCCACCGCGCTCCGGGACAGGGGGCTGCAAGAGACCCAGTACTTC. As protein: CATALRDRGLQETQYF.

The rearrangement uses TRBV29-1 and TRBJ2-5, with TRBD1 matching over 7 bases. V trimming: 1 base; J trimming: 5 bases; junction bases outside the gene matches: 7. The CDR3 length is 14 residues. Germline CDR1 SQVTM, CDR2 ANQGSEA. This CDR3 reads CSVEGGGRGETQYF. CDR3 in DNA: TGCAGCGTTGAAGGAGGGGGCAGAGGGGAGACCCAGTACTTC.

This chain links TRBV6-6 with TRBJ1-5; 9 positions match TRBD1. The length of the CDR3 is 13 residues. CDR1 MNHNY and CDR2 SVGAGI come from the germline V gene (reference sequence). J was trimmed by 1 base and V by 11 bases; bases with no gene match: 3. The CDR3 DNA follows: TGTGCCGTACAGGGGGCGAGCAATCAGCCCCAGCATTTT. Protein sequence: CAVQGASNQPQHF.

This chain connects TRBV7-9 to TRBJ2-1; maybe TRBD2 (5 bases). CDR3 size: 15 residues. CDR1 is SEHNR and CDR2 is FQNEAQ in the germline V gene (reference sequence). The V and J ends lost 2 bases and 4 bases respectively, with 12 bases between them. The CDR3 DNA sequence: TGTGCCAGCAGCTTAATGTCTAGCCCATACAATGAGCAGTTCTTC. This sequence encodes CASSLMSSPYNEQFF.

The V gene is TRBV9, the J gene TRBJ2-7, with D hard to call. Germline V lookup: CDR1 SGDLS, CDR2 YYNGEE. Between the trimmed V and J ends, which lost 0 bases and 0 bases, there was a span of 7 bases. This CDR3 spans 14 amino acids. The CDR3 DNA reads TGTGCCAGCAGCGTAGATCCGAGCTCCTACGAGCAGTACTTC. Amino acid sequence: CASSVDPSSYEQYF.

This clone was picked up a small number of times. The chain has TRBV15 and TRBJ2-7; D unresolved. Trimming cost V 2 bases and J 6 bases, with 8 bases left between them. Germline CDR1 is LNHNV and CDR2 is YYDKDF (reference sequence). This CDR3 spans 12 amino acids. The CDR3 loop is CATSRPNGEQYF. The CDR3 DNA sequence: TGTGCCACCAGCAGACCGAACGGCGAGCAGTACTTC.

The V call is TRBV7-8, the J call TRBJ1-5; no firm D call. The V gene lost 5 bases and the J gene lost 6 bases, with 17 bases spanning the gap. The CDR3 covers 15 residues. Germline CDR1 is SGHVS and CDR2 is FQNEAQ. The CDR3 coding sequence is TGTGCCAGCAGCAAAACAAGCGGGAGCGGTCAGCCCCAGCATTTT. This gives the protein CASSKTSGSGQPQHF.

The V gene is TRBV2, the J gene TRBJ1-1; a possible D gene is TRBD1 (5 bases). Germline CDR1 reads SNHLY; CDR2 reads FYNNEI. The CDR3 consists of 14 residues. Trimming shortened V by 6 bases and J by 0 bases, and 11 bases separated the two germline ends. The CDR3 nucleotides read TGTGCCAGCAGCCCAACAGGCATGAACACTGAAGCTTTCTTT. Protein product: CASSPTGMNTEAFF.

In this sample, this clone turned up a few times. The chain has TRBV7-2 and TRBJ2-1; 8 positions match TRBD2. Germline CDR1 reads SGHTA; CDR2 reads FQGNSA. This CDR3 has 15 residues. J lost 6 bases, V lost 5 bases, and 9 bases had no gene match. Written as DNA, the CDR3 is TGTGCCAGCAGCCATCCCGGGACTAGGGGCAATGAGCAGTTCTTC. Translating it yields CASSHPGTRGNEQFF.

The rearrangement joins TRBV5-1 to TRBJ2-5, with TRBD2 as a possible D gene (6 bases). Trimming removed 3 bases at V and 3 bases at J, with 12 bases between. Germline V gene data show CDR1 as SGHRS and CDR2 as YFSETQ. This CDR3 has 14 amino acids. The CDR3 nucleotides read TGCGCCAGCAGCTCTGGAGGGGAGGAAGAGACCCAGTACTTC. Its translation: CASSSGGEEETQYF. Full variable domain (missing parts from reference TRBV5-1 and TRBJ2-5): KAGVTQTPRYLIKTRGQQVTLSCSPISGHRSVSWYQQTPGQGLQFLFEYFSETQRNKGNFPGRFSGRQFSNSRSEMNVSTLELGDSALYLCASSSGGEEETQYFGPGTRLLVL.

This chain links TRBV6-5 with TRBJ1-1; D might be TRBD1 (5 bases). CDR1 is MNHEY and CDR2 is SVGAGI in the germline V gene. V lost 3 bases and J lost 3, with 11 bases in between. The CDR3 is made up of 14 amino acids. CDR3 sequence: CASSYQGKDTEAFF. CDR3 DNA: TGTGCCAGCAGTTATCAGGGTAAAGACACTGAAGCTTTCTTT.

The chain couples TRBV19 to TRBJ2-7; no definite D call. The ends were cut back, 2 bases at V and 1 base at J, with 6 bases in the middle. Germline lookup yields CDR1 LNHDA and CDR2 SQIVND (reference sequence). The CDR3 covers 13 residues. CDR3 nucleotides: TGTGCCAGTAGTATAAACCTATCCTACGAGCAGTACTTC. As protein: CASSINLSYEQYF.

The chain carries TRBV5-1 and TRBJ2-2; 7 bases line up with TRBD1. V was clipped by 0 bases and J by 7 bases; unmatched bases: 9. Germline CDR1 SGHRS, CDR2 YFSETQ. The CDR3 is 16 residues long. The CDR3 nucleotides are TGCGCCAGCAGCTTGGTCGCCCCGACAGGGATCGGGGAGCTGTTTTTT. This gives the protein CASSLVAPTGIGELFF.

This clone was picked up a small number of times. The chain is built from TRBV20-1 and TRBJ1-1; D not certain. The germline CDR1 and CDR2 sequences are DFQATT and SNEGSKA (reference sequence). Trimming took off 0 bases at V and 6 bases at J, with 5 bases between the two ends. The CDR3 runs to 11 residues. For the CDR3, the DNA is TGCAGTGCTAGAGATCGTGCTGAAGCTTTCTTT. Protein product: CSARDRAEAFF.

V gene TRBV5-4 combines with J gene TRBJ2-3, with a weak D call TRBD1 (5 bases). The CDR3 is 18 amino acids. CDR1 is SGHNT and CDR2 is YYREEE in the germline V gene (reference sequence). The V gene lost 0 bases and the J gene lost 2 bases, with 19 bases spanning the gap. The CDR3 region has the DNA TGTGCCAGCAGCTTGGGCAGGGCCAACCTCCTCAACACAGATACGCAGTATTTT. This encodes CASSLGRANLLNTDTQYF. Combining the CDR3 with reference TRBV5-4 and TRBJ2-3 gives the whole variable domain ETGVTQSPTHLIKTRGQQVTLRCSSQSGHNTVSWYQQALGQGPQFIFQYYREEENGRGNFPPRFSGLQFPNYSSELNVNALELDDSALYLCASSLGRANLLNTDTQYFGPGTRLTVL.

V is TRBV18 and J is TRBJ1-1; maybe TRBD1 (6 bases). The length of the CDR3 is 15 residues. V shed 2 bases and J shed 10 bases, with 20 bases lying between them. The germline V gene encodes CDR1 KGHSH and CDR2 LQKENI. CDR3 loop: CASSPESHRGSGAFF. CDR3 DNA sequence: TGTGCCAGCTCACCAGAGTCCCATAGGGGGTCCGGAGCTTTCTTT.

This CDR3 is CASSLWRGGYTDTQYF. As DNA, the CDR3 is TGTGCCAGCAGTTTATGGCGGGGGGGCTACACAGATACGCAGTATTTT. The genes are TRBV28 and TRBJ2-3, with 9 nucleotides matching TRBD2. V was pared by 0 bases and J by 2 bases, with 3 bases of the junction left unmatched. The CDR3 is 16 amino acids. The V gene's germline CDR1 is MDHEN and CDR2 SYDVKM.

V is TRBV5-1 and J is TRBJ2-3, with D possibly being TRBD1 (5 bases). Deletions cut 4 bases from V and 2 bases from J, with 14 bases between. The germline V gene encodes CDR1 SGHRS and CDR2 YFSETQ. This CDR3 comprises 15 residues. The CDR3 nucleotides are TGCGCCAGCAGCCCGGTTCAGGGTATCACAGATACGCAGTATTTT. Protein sequence: CASSPVQGITDTQYF. Combining the CDR3 with reference TRBV5-1 and TRBJ2-3 gives the whole variable domain KAGVTQTPRYLIKTRGQQVTLSCSPISGHRSVSWYQQTPGQGLQFLFEYFSETQRNKGNFPGRFSGRQFSNSRSEMNVSTLELGDSALYLCASSPVQGITDTQYFGPGTRLTVL.

The J gene is TRBJ2-1, the V gene TRBV19; the D gene is possibly TRBD2 (5 bases). Looked up from germline, CDR1 is LNHDA and CDR2 is SQIVND (reference sequence). V was clipped by 0 bases and J by 1 base, with 10 bases between them. The CDR3 runs 16 residues. The CDR3 sequence is CASSIDLRGSYNEQFF. DNA for the CDR3: TGTGCCAGTAGTATAGATCTCCGGGGTTCCTACAATGAGCAGTTCTTC.

V usage is TRBV5-1 and J usage is TRBJ2-7; 7 bases align to TRBD1. The length of the CDR3 is 15 residues. After removal of 1 base from V and 5 bases from J, the junction contained 9 bases not matched to a gene. CDR1 and CDR2 from the germline V gene are SGHRS and YFSETQ. CDR3 DNA: TGCGCCAGCAGCTTGTTCGGTGACAGGGCTCACGAGCAGTACTTC. As protein: CASSLFGDRAHEQYF.

This clone was seen more than once but under ten times. The genes are TRBV19 and TRBJ2-2; D unclear. In germline, CDR1 is LNHDA, CDR2 SQIVND (reference sequence). This CDR3 spans 15 amino acids. Between the trimmed V and J ends, which lost 8 bases and 2 bases, there was a span of 15 bases. CDR3 coding DNA: TGTGCCAGTCACTCTCGGCAGACAAACACCGGGGAGCTGTTTTTT. It codes for CASHSRQTNTGELFF. Drawing the rest from reference TRBV19 and TRBJ2-2, the complete variable domain is DGGITQSPKYLFRKEGQNVTLSCEQNLNHDAMYWYRQDPGQGLRLIYYSQIVNDFQKGDIAEGYSVSREKKESFPLTVTSAQKNPTAFYLCASHSRQTNTGELFFGEGSRLTVL.

The rearrangement uses TRBV27 and TRBJ2-1; 11 bases align to TRBD2. Germline CDR1 reads MNHEY; CDR2 reads SMNVEV (reference sequence). The V gene end was trimmed by 7 bases and the J gene end by 5 bases; junction bases not matched to a gene: 1. The CDR3 contains 13 residues. CDR3 DNA: TGTGCCAGCACGGGACTAGCGGACAATGAGCAGTTCTTC. This encodes CASTGLADNEQFF.